The sequence of this T cell receptor beta chain was determined in a study of blood T cell repertoires in COVID-19. Libraries were prepared by immunoSEQ multiplex PCR; TCRdb keeps only in-frame clonotypes and omits some of them. The data show about 64,000 clones, nearly 90% seen once. Remarks on this clone: Relative to the germline gene, one junction end is altered; a read error may explain this.

The CDR3 runs to 15 residues. The V gene's germline CDR1 is MDHEN and CDR2 SYDVKM. The sequencing input was peripheral blood. The chain couples TRBV28 to TRBJ1-4, with D maybe TRBD1 (6 bases). The sequence was obtained from a man between 70 and 80 years old with acute or convalescent COVID-19. The CDR3 sequence is CASSFPGQPNEKLFF. Written as DNA, the CDR3 is TGTGCCAGCAGTTTCCCGGGACAACCTAACGAAAAACTGTTTTTT.